A single sample gave rise to the 8 T cell receptor beta chains below, sequenced in a study of T cell responses to AZD1222 COVID-19 vaccine. Using immunoSEQ multiplex PCR, the repertoire was profiled, and TCRdb retains in-frame clones only, with some absent. Found here are about 100,000 clones, around 87% of them singletons; the top ten hold 15%. This specimen consisted of peripheral blood, obtained on day 0 of AZD1222 vaccination. Receptors were obtained from an adult in good health.

J is TRBJ1-3 and V is TRBV30; D might be TRBD1 (5 bases). The V gene's germline CDR1 is GTSNPN and CDR2 SVGIG (reference sequence). Trimming took off 6 bases at V and 2 bases at J, with 14 bases between the two ends. This CDR3 is built from 14 residues. The CDR3: CACTTERAGNTIYF. As DNA, the CDR3 is TGTGCCTGTACGACAGAACGCGCTGGAAACACCATATATTTT.

The gene calls are TRBV7-2 and TRBJ2-1, with 14 bases aligning to TRBD2. Trimming removed 4 bases from V and 10 bases from J; junction bases left unmatched: 3. Germline V gene sequence: CDR1 SGHTA, CDR2 FQGNSA. CDR3 length equals 14 residues. The CDR3 loop reads CASSSGLAGGEQFF. DNA for the CDR3: TGTGCCAGCAGCTCCGGACTAGCGGGAGGCGAGCAGTTCTTC.

V gene TRBV6-5 combines with J gene TRBJ2-3; D possibly corresponds to TRBD1 (5 bases). This CDR3 has 15 amino acids. Trimming shortened V by 10 bases and J by 0 bases, and 17 bases separated the two germline ends. Germline CDR1 MNHEY, CDR2 SVGAGI. The CDR3 nucleotides are TGTGCCACCGCACCAGGGTATCCTAGCACAGATACGCAGTATTTT. Translating gives CATAPGYPSTDTQYF.

The V and J genes are TRBV18 and TRBJ1-1; tentative D call: TRBD1 (5 bases). Trimming removed 5 bases at V and 3 bases at J, with 10 bases between. This CDR3 has 13 amino acids. Germline CDR1 KGHSH, CDR2 LQKENI. Here the CDR3 reads CASSSAQDTEAFF. CDR3 bases: TGTGCCAGCTCATCTGCACAGGACACTGAAGCTTTCTTT. Based on the CDR3 plus reference TRBV18 and TRBJ1-1, the full variable domain is NAGVMQNPRHLVRRRGQEARLRCSPMKGHSHVYWYRQLPEEGLKFMVYLQKENIIDESGMPKERFSAEFPKEGPSILRIQQVVRGDSAAYFCASSSAQDTEAFFGQGTRLTVV.

The genes are TRBV19 and TRBJ2-7; the D gene could be TRBD1 or TRBD2 (5 bases each). CDR1 is LNHDA, CDR2 SQIVND, per germline (reference sequence). This CDR3 is 14 amino acids long. Trimming pared 6 bases from V and 5 bases from J, leaving 17 bases between. DNA of the CDR3: TGTGCCAGTAGCTCCCGGGTCTCGGGGCACGAGCAGTACTTC. It translates to CASSSRVSGHEQYF. The full variable domain, in which reference TRBV19 and TRBJ2-7 provide the parts outside the CDR3, is DGGITQSPKYLFRKEGQNVTLSCEQNLNHDAMYWYRQDPGQGLRLIYYSQIVNDFQKGDIAEGYSVSREKKESFPLTVTSAQKNPTAFYLCASSSRVSGHEQYFGPGTRLTVT.

This chain uses TRBV27 with TRBJ1-1; weak D call: TRBD1 (5 bases). Germline CDR1 MNHEY, CDR2 SMNVEV (reference sequence). Trimming left V 2 bases short and J 4 bases short, with 11 bases between. This CDR3 is 14 amino acids long. The CDR3 DNA is TGTGCCAGCAGTTTAGGGGGAGCCGGCACTGAAGCTTTCTTT. This encodes CASSLGGAGTEAFF.

This chain links TRBV11-2 with TRBJ2-5; D ambiguous. The CDR3 runs 13 residues. The V gene lost 5 bases and the J gene lost 5 bases, with 12 bases spanning the gap. CDR1 and CDR2 from the germline V gene are SGHAT and FQNNGV. The CDR3 is CASSTGPEETQYF. CDR3 sequence (DNA): TGTGCCAGCAGCACCGGACCGGAGGAGACCCAGTACTTC. Filled out from reference TRBV11-2 and TRBJ2-5, the complete variable domain reads EAGVAQSPRYKIIEKRQSVAFWCNPISGHATLYWYQQILGQGPKLLIQFQNNGVVDDSQLPKDRFSAERLKGVDSTLKIQPAKLEDSAVYLCASSTGPEETQYFGPGTRLLVL.

This chain uses TRBV5-6 with TRBJ1-2; D ambiguous. Germline V gene sequence: CDR1 SGHDT, CDR2 YYEEEE. The CDR3 runs to 14 residues. The V gene lost 0 bases and the J gene lost 3 bases, with 9 bases spanning the gap. The CDR3: CASSLATPDYGYTF. The CDR3 DNA sequence: TGTGCCAGCAGCTTGGCAACCCCCGACTATGGCTACACCTTC.